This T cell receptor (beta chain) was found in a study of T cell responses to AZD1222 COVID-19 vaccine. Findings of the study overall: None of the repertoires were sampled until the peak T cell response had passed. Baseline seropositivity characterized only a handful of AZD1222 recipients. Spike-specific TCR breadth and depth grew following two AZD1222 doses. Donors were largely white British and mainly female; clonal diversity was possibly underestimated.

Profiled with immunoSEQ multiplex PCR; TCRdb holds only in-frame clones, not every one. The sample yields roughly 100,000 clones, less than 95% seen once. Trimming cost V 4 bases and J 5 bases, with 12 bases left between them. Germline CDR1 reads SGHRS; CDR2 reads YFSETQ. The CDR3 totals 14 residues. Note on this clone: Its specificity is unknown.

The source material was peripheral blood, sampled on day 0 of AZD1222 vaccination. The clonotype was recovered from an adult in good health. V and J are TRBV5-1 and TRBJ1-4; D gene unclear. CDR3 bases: TGCGCCAGCAGCCTGGACGGCCGGAATGAAAAACTGTTTTTT. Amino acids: CASSLDGRNEKLFF.